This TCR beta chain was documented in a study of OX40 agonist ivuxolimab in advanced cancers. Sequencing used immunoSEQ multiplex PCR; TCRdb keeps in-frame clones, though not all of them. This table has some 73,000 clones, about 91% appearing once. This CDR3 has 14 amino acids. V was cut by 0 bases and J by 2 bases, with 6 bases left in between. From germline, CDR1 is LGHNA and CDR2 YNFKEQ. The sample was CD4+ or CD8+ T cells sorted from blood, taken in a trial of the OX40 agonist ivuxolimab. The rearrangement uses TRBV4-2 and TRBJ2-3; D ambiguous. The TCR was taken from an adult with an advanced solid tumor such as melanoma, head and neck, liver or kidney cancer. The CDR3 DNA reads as TGTGCCAGCAGCCAAGACGCCCTCACAGATACGCAGTATTTT. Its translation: CASSQDALTDTQYF.